The entry that follows covers one T cell receptor beta chain sequence. Antigen unknown. These data come from a study of T cell responses to AZD1222 COVID-19 vaccine. Study-level points and caveats: Spike-specific TCR breadth and depth rose after two AZD1222 doses. Repertoires were sampled only after the peak T cell response. Seropositive at baseline were only a handful of AZD1222 recipients.

Profiling relied on immunoSEQ multiplex PCR, and the TCRdb table lists in-frame clones only, not all of them. The table lists 250,000 to 300,000 clones, about 94% of them singletons. V lost 1 base, J lost 7 bases, and 22 bases lay in between. Germline V gene data show CDR1 as LGHDT and CDR2 as YNNKEL (reference sequence). The CDR3 length is 18 residues. This clonotype was obtained from an adult who received the AZD1222 COVID-19 vaccine. The chain couples TRBV3-1 (or the pseudogene TRBV3-2) to TRBJ2-2; D possibly corresponds to TRBD2 (6 bases). The material sequenced was peripheral blood, taken 28 days after the second AZD1222 dose. Here the CDR3 DNA reads TGTGCCAGCAGCCAAGTGCGGGACTCCCTCGGGTTTGGCGGGGAGCTGTTTTTT. Protein product: CASSQVRDSLGFGGELFF.